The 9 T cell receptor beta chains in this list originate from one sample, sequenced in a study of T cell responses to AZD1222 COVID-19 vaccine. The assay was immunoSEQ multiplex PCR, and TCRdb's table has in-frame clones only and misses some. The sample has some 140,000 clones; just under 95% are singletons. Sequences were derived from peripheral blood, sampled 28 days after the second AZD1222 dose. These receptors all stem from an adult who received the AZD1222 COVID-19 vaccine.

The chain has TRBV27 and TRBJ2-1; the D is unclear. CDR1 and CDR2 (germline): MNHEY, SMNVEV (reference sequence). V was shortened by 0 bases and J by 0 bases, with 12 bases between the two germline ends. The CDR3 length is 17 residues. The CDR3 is CASSLSRPISSYNEQFF. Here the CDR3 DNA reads TGTGCCAGCAGTTTATCACGACCCATAAGCTCCTACAATGAGCAGTTCTTC.

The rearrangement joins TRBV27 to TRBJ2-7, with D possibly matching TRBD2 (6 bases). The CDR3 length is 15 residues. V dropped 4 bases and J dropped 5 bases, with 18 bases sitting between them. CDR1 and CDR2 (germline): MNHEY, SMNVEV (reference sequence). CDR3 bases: TGTGCCAGCAGTTCCGGGAAATTGGGGAGGAACGAGCAGTACTTC. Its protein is CASSSGKLGRNEQYF.

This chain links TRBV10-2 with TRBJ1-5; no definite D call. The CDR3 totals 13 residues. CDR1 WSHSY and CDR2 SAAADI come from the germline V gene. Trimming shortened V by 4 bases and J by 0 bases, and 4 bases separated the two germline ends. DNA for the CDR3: TGCGCCAGCAGTGCCTATAGCAATCAGCCCCAGCATTTT. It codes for CASSAYSNQPQHF.

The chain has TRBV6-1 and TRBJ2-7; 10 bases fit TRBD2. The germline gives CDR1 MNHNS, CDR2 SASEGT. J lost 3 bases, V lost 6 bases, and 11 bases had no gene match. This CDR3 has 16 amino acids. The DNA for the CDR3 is TGTGCCAGCAGGGAAAATAGCGGGGGGACTATCTACGAGCAGTACTTC. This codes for CASRENSGGTIYEQYF.

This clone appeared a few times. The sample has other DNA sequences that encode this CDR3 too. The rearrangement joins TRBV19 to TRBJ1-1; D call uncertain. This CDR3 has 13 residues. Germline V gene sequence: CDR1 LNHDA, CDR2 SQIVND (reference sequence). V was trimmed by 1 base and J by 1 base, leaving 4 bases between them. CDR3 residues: CASSIGENTEAFF. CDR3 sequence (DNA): TGTGCCAGTAGTATAGGTGAGAACACTGAAGCTTTCTTT. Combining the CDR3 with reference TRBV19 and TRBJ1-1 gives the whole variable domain DGGITQSPKYLFRKEGQNVTLSCEQNLNHDAMYWYRQDPGQGLRLIYYSQIVNDFQKGDIAEGYSVSREKKESFPLTVTSAQKNPTAFYLCASSIGENTEAFFGQGTRLTVV.

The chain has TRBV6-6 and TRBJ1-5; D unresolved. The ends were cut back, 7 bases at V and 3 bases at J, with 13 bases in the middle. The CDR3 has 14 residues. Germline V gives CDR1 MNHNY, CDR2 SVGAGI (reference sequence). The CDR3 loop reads CASKLRQVNQPQHF. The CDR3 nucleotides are TGTGCCAGCAAACTGAGGCAGGTCAATCAGCCCCAGCATTTT.

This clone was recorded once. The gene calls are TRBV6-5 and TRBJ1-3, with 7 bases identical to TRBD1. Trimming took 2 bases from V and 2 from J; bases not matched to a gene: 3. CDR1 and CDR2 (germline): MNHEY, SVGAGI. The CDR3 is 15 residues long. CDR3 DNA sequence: TGTGCCAGCAGTTACCTAGGGGGCGCTGGAAACACCATATATTTT. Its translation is CASSYLGGAGNTIYF.

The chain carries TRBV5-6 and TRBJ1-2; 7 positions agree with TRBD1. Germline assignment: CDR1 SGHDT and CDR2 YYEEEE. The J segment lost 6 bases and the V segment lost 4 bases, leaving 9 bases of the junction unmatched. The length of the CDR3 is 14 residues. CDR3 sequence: CASSNYRGRDGYTF. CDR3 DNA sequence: TGTGCCAGCAGCAACTACAGGGGAAGGGATGGCTACACCTTC.

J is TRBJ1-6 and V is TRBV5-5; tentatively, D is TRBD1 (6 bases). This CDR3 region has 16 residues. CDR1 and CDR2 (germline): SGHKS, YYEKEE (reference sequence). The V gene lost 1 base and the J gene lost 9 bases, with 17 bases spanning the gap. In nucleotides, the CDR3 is TGTGCCAGCAGCTTGTACGGGCGGGGGCATTTTTCACCCCTCCACTTT. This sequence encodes CASSLYGRGHFSPLHF.